This TCR beta chain was sequenced during a study of T cells in Graves' hyperthyroidism and ophthalmopathy (dated by TCRdb to about 2019). The study in broad terms: Peripheral blood was sampled at the time of initial diagnosis, prior to any treatment. A discovery cohort of approximately 97 patients, approximately 44 with Graves' ophthalmopathy and about 58 with stable Graves' hyperthyroidism, was used to find distinguishing TCR V-J signatures. Whether ophthalmopathy could be predicted prospectively was tested in an independent validation cohort made up of approximately 19 hyperthyroidism patients plus 17 patients who later progressed to ophthalmopathy. The 100 discovery patients were randomly split 7:3 into training and test sets. In addition, the study compared T-cell repertoires in thyroid tissue and in blood from about 6 Graves' hyperthyroidism patients. After sampling, hyperthyroidism patients received methimazole starting at 30 mg daily, and ophthalmopathy patients received high-dose intravenous methylprednisolone. The paper describes TCR Vbeta CDR3 sequencing of around 140 peripheral blood samples, made up of 43 ophthalmopathy patients, around 73 hyperthyroidism patients and some 17 progressor patients.

Amplification of TCR beta CDR3 regions was carried out from RNA transcripts. For the first round of RT-PCR on the TCR CDR3, the HTBI primer set was used together with the Qiagen OneStep RT-PCR kit. A second multiplex PCR round built the libraries, followed by size selection and purification. Paired-end sequencing of the libraries was performed with 100 bp reads on an Illumina HiSeq2000. The paper's processing steps were these. SOAPnuke was used to process the raw data, throwing out any read that contained adapters or uncalled bases, had a mean Phred below 15, or lacked an exact constant-primer or identifier match. High-quality paired reads were merged with COPE v1.2.5, and unique nucleotide sequences were defined as clonotypes. Clonotypes were aligned to IMGT TRBV, TRBD and TRBJ reference segments using MiTCR v1.1. Analysis was restricted to V-J combinations with a frequency above 0.0001, which covered 99% to 99.2% of repertoires. A TCS score was defined as the ratio between F50 (clonal expansion) and ExV (chaos), using BLOSUM62-based TCRdist between CDR3 peptides within each V-J. Welch's t-statistics and random forest reduced around 550 V-J features to roughly 13, which were used in a naive Bayes classifier (R e1071). TCRdb's own reprocessing of the public reads used fastp at Q25 and MiXCR and kept productive beta chains. Rows with one shared CDR3 protein collapse into an entry with the most common genes and DNA. TCRdb's processing, not the authors' own work, is the source of the V and J calls. In all, the sample holds 350,000 or so distinct CDR3 sequences, and roughly 20% of those were seen once. The ten largest clones capture 45% to 50% of the sample.

This clonotype has just a few counts. No antigen is known for it. No base qualities exist here, and no much larger clone lies one base off it. The CDR3 contains 14 residues, cysteine and phenylalanine counted. Only the CDR3 region is kept as DNA, spanning 42 bases read in frame from base 1. V has 7 bases trimmed and J has 3 bases trimmed; junction bases matching no gene number 5. A patient counted as having stable Graves' hyperthyroidism if no progression to ophthalmopathy occurred over 18 months of follow-up. The hyperthyroidism patients were between 18 and 65 years old and newly diagnosed, with a disease duration of less than 2 months. Any patient with an uncontrolled infection, another autoimmune disease, pregnancy or lactation was excluded. Diagnoses were established on the basis of clinical symptoms, serum thyroxine and TRAb, thyroid ultrasound, and orbital computed tomography. PBMCs were isolated from approximately 10 ml of fresh peripheral blood by Ficoll-Paque density gradient centrifugation. Total RNA was extracted using Trizol reagent, and RNA quality was assessed on an Agilent 2100 Bioanalyzer.

What the study reported, not specific to this receptor: In validation, progression to ophthalmopathy was predicted by the model with around 70% sensitivity and 72% to 85% specificity, a median of approximately 7.1 months before onset. Blood samples also contained most of the expanded thyroid clonotypes (frequency above 0.001), which suggests that blood repertoires may reflect thyroid immune responses. Sample size was not statistically predetermined, and blinding of investigators to group allocation was not performed. Ophthalmopathy was separated from stable hyperthyroidism by a 13 V-J signature model, with about 88% sensitivity and about 81% specificity obtained in cross-validation and 80%/75% obtained in testing.

Material for sequencing was blood. Recombination joined TRBV12-3 or TRBV12-4 with TRBJ2-3; 9 bases in between match TRBD2. This TCR came from a woman aged 50 to 60 with Graves' hyperthyroidism. The bases are TGTGCCAGCAATAGAGCGGGGGGTACAGATACGCAGTATTTT. Its translation reads: CASNRAGGTDTQYF.